The present entry profiles one TCR beta chain with its context. Its antigen is unknown. TCR alpha and beta CDR3 regions were amplified from RNA using iRepertoire nested multiplex PCR. One-step reverse transcription and amplification started from about 100-400 ng of tissue mRNA or PBMC total RNA. MiXCR was run by TCRdb on the multiplex PCR reads, yielding one entry per CDR3 protein. The table lists 150,000 to 200,000 distinct CDR3 sequences, around 40% of them singletons, with under 6.5% in the top ten. This CDR3 is 16 amino acids long. Germline CDR1 is LNHDA and CDR2 is SQIVND (reference sequence). This sample stems from a study of glioma-infiltrating T cells. Study results and limitations: Very few CDR3 sequences were shared between tissue and blood. Gliomas, especially low-grade, showed above-expected tissue-blood divergence; non-neoplastic patients showed below.

Sequenced sample: glioma tissue, nonneoplastic brain tissue, or PBMCs (not recorded which). The V call is TRBV19, the J call TRBJ1-1, with D possibly TRBD1 on 5 matching bases. The sequence was obtained from a human donor with low-grade glioma or glioblastoma, undergoing nonglioma brain surgery, or in good health (not recorded which). The DNA of the CDR3 is TGTGCAAGCAGCCCGGGACGGCCCGCGGTGGAGACTGAAGCTTTCTTT. Translation gives CASSPGRPAVETEAFF.